Listed below are T cell receptor beta chains from one sample, sequenced in a study of Graves' ophthalmopathy and Graves' hyperthyroidism. One entry per CDR3 protein, called by TCRdb with MiXCR from the multiplex PCR reads. The sample contains 400,000 to 500,000 distinct CDR3 sequences, under 25% of which appear only once. Sequenced material: peripheral blood. Source of these receptors: a young woman with stable Graves' hyperthyroidism. Each CDR3 is given with its conserved first and last residue. Fields, in order: CDR3 length, clone size, V gene, J gene, D gene, CDR3 protein, CDR3 DNA. D genes are given only for firm matches. Clone size is shown for a subset of rows, as once, few, many or a class of expanded clone.

>16|.|TRBV2|TRBJ2-7|TRBD2
CASSSLAGGVTYEQYF
TGTGCCAGCAGTTCACTAGCGGGGGGCGTAACCTACGAGCAGTACTTC
>18|many|TRBV2|TRBJ2-6|TRBD2
CASSPPLAESSGANVLTF
TGTGCCAGCAGCCCTCCCCTAGCGGAGAGCTCTGGGGCCAACGTCCTGACTTTC
>16|.|TRBV30|TRBJ1-1|TRBD1
CAWSGGQGASNTEAFF
TGTGCCTGGAGTGGCGGACAGGGGGCCTCGAACACTGAAGCTTTCTTT
>15|.|TRBV20-1|TRBJ1-2|TRBD1
CSAVTGTGKGYGYTF
TGCAGTGCCGTAACCGGGACAGGGAAGGGCTATGGCTACACCTTC
>9|few|TRBV29-1|TRBJ1-2|.
CSVVEGYTF
TGCAGCGTTGTAGAAGGCTACACCTTC
>13|many|TRBV6-2/TRBV6-3|TRBJ2-7|.
CASSPFYSYEQYF
TGTGCCAGCAGCCCCTTCTACTCCTACGAGCAGTACTTC
>15|few|TRBV28|TRBJ2-7|TRBD1
CASSLTPTGGHEQYF
TGTGCCAGCAGTTTAACCCCGACAGGGGGACACGAGCAGTACTTC
>14|many|TRBV28|TRBJ1-1|.
CASSFPGQFAEAFF
TGTGCCAGCAGTTTTCCAGGACAGTTCGCTGAAGCTTTCTTT
>15|.|TRBV18|TRBJ2-7|TRBD2
CASSPPTSATYEQYF
TGTGCCAGCTCACCACCGACTAGCGCCACCTACGAGCAGTACTTC
>12|many|TRBV19|TRBJ2-7|.
CASRGPEYEQYF
TGTGCCAGTCGTGGACCAGAGTACGAGCAGTACTTC
>16|many|TRBV19|TRBJ2-7|.
CASKRPAGLSGHEQYF
TGTGCCAGTAAGCGACCGGCGGGACTGTCCGGCCACGAGCAGTACTTC
>15|many|TRBV15|TRBJ1-2|.
CATSRDLGYEAGYTF
TGTGCCACCAGCAGAGATCTGGGGTACGAGGCTGGCTACACCTTC
>20|.|TRBV25-1|TRBJ2-7|TRBD2
CASSGPQGLAGGPTLYDQYF
TGTGCCAGCAGTGGACCGCAAGGACTAGCGGGAGGGCCGACCCTTTACGATCAGTACTTC
>11|many|TRBV3-1|TRBJ1-1|.
CASSPGGEAFF
TGTGCCAGCAGCCCCGGAGGTGAAGCTTTCTTT
>13|many|TRBV12-3/TRBV12-4|TRBJ2-5|.
CASSAGTEETQYF
TGTGCCAGCAGTGCCGGGACCGAAGAGACCCAGTACTTC
>17|few|TRBV5-1|TRBJ2-2|TRBD2
CASSSLGAGKVTGELFF
TGCGCCAGCAGCTCCCTGGGAGCGGGAAAGGTTACCGGGGAGCTGTTTTTT
>15|.|TRBV20-1|TRBJ1-1|.
CSARDVGGAQPEAFF
TGCAGTGCTAGAGATGTGGGGGGGGCCCAACCTGAAGCTTTCTTT
>15|few|TRBV27|TRBJ2-7|.
CASSPDMIVSYEQYF
TGTGCCAGCAGCCCGGATATGATCGTCTCCTACGAGCAGTACTTC
>15|.|TRBV10-3|TRBJ1-1|TRBD1
CAISFRTGLDTEAFF
TGTGCCATCAGTTTTAGGACAGGGCTGGACACTGAAGCTTTCTTT
>13|many|TRBV28|TRBJ2-5|.
CASRTSVEETQYF
TGTGCCAGCAGGACTTCGGTGGAGGAGACCCAGTACTTC
>14|many|TRBV6-5|TRBJ2-4|.
CASRDSLAKNIQYF
TGTGCCAGCCGAGACAGTTTAGCCAAAAACATTCAGTACTTC
>14|.|TRBV19|TRBJ2-7|TRBD1
CASSSQDRADEQYF
TGTGCCAGTAGTAGCCAGGACAGGGCGGACGAGCAGTACTTC
>13|many|TRBV19|TRBJ2-2|.
CASSIARAGELFF
TGTGCCAGTAGTATCGCGCGGGCCGGGGAGCTGTTTTTT
>13|many|TRBV24-1|TRBJ2-7|.
CATSADGSYEQYF
TGTGCCACCAGTGCGGACGGTTCCTACGAGCAGTACTTC
>13|many|TRBV27|TRBJ2-7|TRBD2
CASSRRGENEQYF
TGTGCCAGCAGTAGACGGGGGGAAAACGAGCAGTACTTC
>12|many|TRBV20-1|TRBJ2-5|TRBD2
CSARLAEETQYF
TGCAGTGCTAGACTAGCGGAAGAGACCCAGTACTTC
>19|many|TRBV10-3|TRBJ2-7|TRBD2
CAISESMGASGRYGDEQYF
TGTGCCATCAGTGAGTCAATGGGGGCTAGCGGGAGATACGGGGACGAGCAGTACTTC
>14|many|TRBV20-1|TRBJ1-5|.
CSARDRRGNQPQHF
TGCAGTGCTAGAGATAGGAGGGGCAATCAGCCCCAGCATTTT
>15|once|TRBV30|TRBJ2-2|.
CAWTPSGHHTGELFF
TGTGCCTGGACCCCCTCGGGCCATCACACCGGGGAGCTGTTTTTT
>13|.|TRBV2|TRBJ2-5|.
CASLGPPGETQYF
TGTGCCAGCTTAGGTCCCCCAGGGGAGACCCAGTACTTC
>13|.|TRBV20-1|TRBJ2-5|TRBD1
CSARGQGKETQYF
TGCAGTGCTAGGGGACAGGGGAAGGAGACCCAGTACTTC
>15|many|TRBV11-2|TRBJ2-7|.
CASSLRGIGSYEQYF
TGTGCCAGCAGCTTACGGGGGATTGGCTCCTACGAGCAGTACTTC
>15|.|TRBV12-3/TRBV12-4|TRBJ2-5|TRBD2
CANGGLAGQGETQYF
TGTGCCAACGGGGGACTAGCGGGACAGGGGGAGACCCAGTACTTC
>13|.|TRBV20-1|TRBJ1-2|.
CSARDNSNYGYTF
TGCAGTGCCCGGGACAACTCTAACTATGGCTACACCTTC
>13|few|TRBV7-2|TRBJ2-7|.
CASSSTSNYEQYF
TGTGCCAGCAGCTCGACTAGTAACTACGAGCAGTACTTC
>17|many|TRBV5-1|TRBJ2-7|TRBD2
CASSLVSGGLAGYEQYF
TGCGCCAGCAGCTTGGTTTCCGGGGGACTAGCGGGATACGAGCAGTACTTC
>14|many|TRBV6-2/TRBV6-3|TRBJ2-7|.
CASSYLGGRYEQYF
TGTGCCAGCAGTTATCTTGGCGGAAGATACGAGCAGTACTTC
>14|many|TRBV19|TRBJ2-7|.
CASSIPGRFYEQYF
TGTGCCAGTAGTATTCCGGGAAGATTCTACGAGCAGTACTTC
>12|.|TRBV7-2|TRBJ2-7|.
CASSRFAYEQYF
TGTGCCAGCAGCCGCTTCGCCTACGAGCAGTACTTC
>15|many|TRBV7-9|TRBJ1-1|.
CASSQSTLLGTEAFF
TGTGCCAGCAGCCAATCGACATTGCTTGGCACTGAAGCTTTCTTT
>21|.|TRBV6-9|TRBJ2-6|.
CASSSFRPLAKTYSGANVLTF
TGTGCCAGCAGTTCATTTCGGCCCCTCGCAAAGACCTACTCTGGGGCCAACGTCCTGACTTTC
>14|many|TRBV27|TRBJ1-5|.
CASSSGVGNQPQHF
TGTGCCAGCTCCAGCGGTGTAGGTAATCAGCCCCAGCATTTT
>14|many|TRBV6-5|TRBJ1-5|.
CASSYDASNQPQHF
TGTGCCAGCAGTTACGATGCAAGTAATCAGCCCCAGCATTTT
>17|many|TRBV4-2|TRBJ2-7|.
CASSQDKGHSLTYEQYF
TGTGCCAGCAGCCAAGATAAGGGCCATTCGCTTACCTACGAGCAGTACTTC
>16|many|TRBV4-1|TRBJ1-6|TRBD1
CASSLGQGSRNSPLHF
TGCGCCAGCAGCCTAGGACAGGGGTCTCGAAATTCACCCCTCCACTTT
>11|few|TRBV20-1|TRBJ2-5|.
CSASARETQYF
TGCAGTGCTAGTGCGAGGGAGACCCAGTACTTC
>12|many|TRBV30|TRBJ2-5|.
CAAYSKVETQYF
TGTGCCGCCTACAGCAAAGTGGAGACCCAGTACTTC
>14|many|TRBV7-2|TRBJ1-2|TRBD1
CASSYPGGKYGYTF
TGTGCCAGCAGCTATCCAGGGGGCAAGTATGGCTACACCTTC
>16|many|TRBV25-1|TRBJ1-5|.
CASSELHGNSNQPQHF
TGTGCCAGCAGTGAATTACATGGGAATAGCAATCAGCCCCAGCATTTT
>14|many|TRBV19|TRBJ2-5|.
CASNPWAARETQYF
TGTGCCAGCAACCCCTGGGCTGCGCGAGAGACCCAGTACTTC
>14|many|TRBV2|TRBJ2-7|TRBD2
CARERLAGKDEQYF
TGTGCCAGAGAAAGGCTAGCGGGAAAAGACGAGCAGTACTTC
>14|many|TRBV3-1|TRBJ2-7|.
CASSQADRSYEQYF
TGTGCCAGCAGCCAAGCTGACAGATCCTACGAGCAGTACTTC
>15|many|TRBV2|TRBJ2-5|.
CASSVGGGSPETQYF
TGTGCCAGCAGTGTTGGGGGCGGGAGTCCTGAGACCCAGTACTTC
>14|many|TRBV5-1|TRBJ2-5|.
CASSWAGGEETQYF
TGCGCCAGCAGCTGGGCAGGGGGGGAAGAGACCCAGTACTTC
>13|.|TRBV30|TRBJ1-5|.
CAWSVLVNQPQHF
TGTGCCTGGAGTGTACTGGTGAATCAGCCCCAGCATTTT
>16|.|TRBV18|TRBJ1-3|.
CASSPSPSGDGNTIYF
TGTGCCAGCTCACCCTCGCCGTCAGGGGACGGAAACACCATATATTTT
>14|many|TRBV12-3/TRBV12-4|TRBJ1-1|.
CASTPIHSNTEAFF
TGTGCCAGCACCCCGATACACTCGAACACTGAAGCTTTCTTT
>13|.|TRBV20-1|TRBJ1-1|.
CSAEHGSGTEAFF
TGCAGTGCCGAGCACGGGTCCGGGACTGAAGCTTTCTTT